This TCR beta chain was sequenced in a study of T-cell reconstitution after alpha-beta-depleted transplantation in children. Germline assignment: CDR1 MDHEN and CDR2 SYDVKM. The CDR3 extends over 19 amino acids. V dropped 1 base and J dropped 7 bases, with 26 bases sitting between them. Regarding the study as a whole: Several hundred graft clones that had expanded were reportedly the source of alpha-beta T cells about two months after transplant. T-cell numbers and diversity one year post-transplant derived largely from freshly generated T cells. From surviving recipient T cells and thymic progenitors came the high day-60 TCRbeta diversity observed in some patients.

Unique molecular identifiers were incorporated into the prepared TCRbeta library. TCRdb ran MiXCR on the PCR reads and lists one entry per CDR3 protein. The table records 300,000 to 350,000 distinct CDR3 sequences, 20% to 30% of them present only once. This clonotype was detected a few times. The target antigen is unknown. This sequence was found in a male patient younger than 18 who had a stem cell transplant for acute lymphoblastic leukemia, so the T cells may come from the graft donor. The sequences come from PBMCs, mostly from graft donor cells, collected 180 days after TCRalphabeta/CD19-depleted stem cell transplant. The chain joins TRBV28 to TRBJ1-3, with D possibly being TRBD1 (5 bases). CDR3 sequence reads: CASSLSGQWVPRPYNTIYF. In nucleotides, the CDR3 is TGTGCCAGCAGTTTATCGGGGCAGTGGGTACCGCGTCCGTACAACACCATATATTTT.